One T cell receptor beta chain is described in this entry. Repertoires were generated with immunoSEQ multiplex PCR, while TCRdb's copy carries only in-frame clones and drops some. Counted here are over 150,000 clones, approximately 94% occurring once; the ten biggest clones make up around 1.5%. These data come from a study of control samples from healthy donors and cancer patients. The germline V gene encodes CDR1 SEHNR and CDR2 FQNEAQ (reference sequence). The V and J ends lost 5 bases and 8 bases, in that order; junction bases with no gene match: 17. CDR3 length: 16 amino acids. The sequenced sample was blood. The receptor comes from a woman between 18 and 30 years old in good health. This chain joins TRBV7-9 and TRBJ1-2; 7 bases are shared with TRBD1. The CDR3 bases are TGTGCCAGCAGCACAGGGGACGGAATTCCCCCGGGGGGCTACACCTTC. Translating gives CASSTGDGIPPGGYTF. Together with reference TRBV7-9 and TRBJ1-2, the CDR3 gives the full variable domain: DTGVSQNPRHKITKRGQNVTFRCDPISEHNRLYWYRQTLGQGPEFLTYFQNEAQLEKSRLLSDRFSAERPKGSFSTLEIQRTEQGDSAMYLCASSTGDGIPPGGYTFGSGTRLTVV.